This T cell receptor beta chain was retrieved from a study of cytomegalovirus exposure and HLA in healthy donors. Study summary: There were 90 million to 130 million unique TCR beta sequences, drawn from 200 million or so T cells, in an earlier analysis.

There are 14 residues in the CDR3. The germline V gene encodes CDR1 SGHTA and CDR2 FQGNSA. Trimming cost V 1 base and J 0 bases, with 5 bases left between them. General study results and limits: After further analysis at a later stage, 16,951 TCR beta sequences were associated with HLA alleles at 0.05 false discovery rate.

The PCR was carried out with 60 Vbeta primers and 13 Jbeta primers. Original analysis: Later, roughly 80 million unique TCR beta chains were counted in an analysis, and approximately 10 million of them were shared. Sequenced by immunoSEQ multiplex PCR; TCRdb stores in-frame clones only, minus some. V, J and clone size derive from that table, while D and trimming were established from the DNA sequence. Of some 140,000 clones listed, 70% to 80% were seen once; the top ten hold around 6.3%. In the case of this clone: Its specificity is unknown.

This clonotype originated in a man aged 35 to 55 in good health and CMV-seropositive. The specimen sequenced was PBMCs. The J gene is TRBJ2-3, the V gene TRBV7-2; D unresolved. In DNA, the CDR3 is TGTGCCAGCAGCTTAGATAGCAGCACAGATACGCAGTATTTT. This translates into CASSLDSSTDTQYF.